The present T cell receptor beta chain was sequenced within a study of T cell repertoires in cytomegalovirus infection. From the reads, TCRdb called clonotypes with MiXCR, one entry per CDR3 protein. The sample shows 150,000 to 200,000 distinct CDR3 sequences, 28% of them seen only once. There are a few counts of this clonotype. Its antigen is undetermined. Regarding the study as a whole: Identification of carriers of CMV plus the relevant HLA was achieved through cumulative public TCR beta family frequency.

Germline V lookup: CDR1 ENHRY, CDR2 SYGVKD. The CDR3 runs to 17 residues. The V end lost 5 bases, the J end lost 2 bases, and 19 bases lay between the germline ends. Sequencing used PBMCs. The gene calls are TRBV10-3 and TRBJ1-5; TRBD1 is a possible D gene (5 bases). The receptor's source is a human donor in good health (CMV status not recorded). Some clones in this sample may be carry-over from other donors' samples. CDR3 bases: TGTGCCATCAGTCTATCCCCCCGGGGGATTGGCAATCAGCCCCAGCATTTT. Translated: CAISLSPRGIGNQPQHF.